This T cell receptor beta chain stems from a study of cytomegalovirus exposure and HLA in healthy donors. Findings and limits, study-wide: Common viral pathogens seemed to be connected with several of the most significant clusters, according to a later analysis. Roughly even sequencing depth across donors was the assumption behind the presence/absence analyses. TCR beta V- and J-gene trimming was later associated with a missense DCLRE1C variant.

Per the germline V gene, CDR1 is SGHAT and CDR2 is FQNNGV. The CDR3 length is 15 residues. V lost 5 bases and J lost 5, with 19 bases in between. Use of 60 Vbeta and 13 Jbeta primers characterized the PCR. Generated by immunoSEQ multiplex PCR, the TCRdb table keeps only in-frame clones and is missing some. The table has about 190,000 clones, 82% seen once. As concerns this clone: The antigen is not known.

The chain joins TRBV11-2 to TRBJ2-7; D perhaps matches TRBD2 (5 bases). Input material: PBMCs. The source of this sequence is a woman younger than 35 in good health and CMV-seronegative. The DNA of the CDR3 is TGTGCCAGCAGCGAGATCGGTTGGGAGTCCGACGAGCAGTACTTC. Its translation is CASSEIGWESDEQYF.